This T cell receptor beta chain is from a study of blood T cell repertoires in COVID-19. Study-wide context: The United States, Italy and Spain supplied acute and convalescent COVID-19 samples.

Germline V gene lookup returns CDR1 SEHNR and CDR2 FQNEAQ (reference sequence). The ends lost 5 bases at V and 0 bases at J; junction bases unmatched: 6. CDR3 length equals 16 residues. The recovered donors of Cohort 3 showed two negative PCRs, clearance, or symptom resolution. As handled by the study authors: Estimated nucleated cell counts came from reference gene primer amplification. Generated by immunoSEQ multiplex PCR, the TCRdb table keeps only in-frame clones and is missing some. D and trimming come from the DNA, and the V and J calls and clone size come from that table. The sample comprises 150,000 to 200,000 clones, around 80% of which are singletons, and approximately 6% rests with the top ten.

This sequence was found in a man aged 40-49 years who had recovered from COVID-19. The chain employs TRBV7-9 and TRBJ1-1; 10 bases fit TRBD1. The sequencing sample was made of PBMCs or T cells enriched from blood (not recorded which). The CDR3 sequence: CASSPRDRGMNTEAFF. Here the CDR3 DNA reads TGTGCCAGCAGCCCCCGGGACAGGGGTATGAACACTGAAGCTTTCTTT. Using reference TRBV7-9 and TRBJ1-1 for the parts outside the CDR3, the full variable domain is DTGVSQNPRHKITKRGQNVTFRCDPISEHNRLYWYRQTLGQGPEFLTYFQNEAQLEKSRLLSDRFSAERPKGSFSTLEIQRTEQGDSAMYLCASSPRDRGMNTEAFFGQGTRLTVV.